This TCR beta chain was identified during a study of shared clonotypes between healthy human individuals. Whole-study results and caveats: Across a handful of donors, naive CD4 shared around 5.1%, naive CD8 under 4%, memory CD4 roughly 2.4%, memory CD8 roughly 0.37%.

Deep level was the assay's run setting. The data were produced by immunoSEQ multiplex PCR, yet TCRdb's version contains in-frame clones alone and is incomplete. The sample lists around 1.9 million clones, about 94% seen once, with 1.5% to 2% in the top ten. CD45RO-negative, CCR7-selected cells formed the naive CD8 fraction, which excluded terminally differentiated effector memory CD45RA+ cells. Germline V gene data show CDR1 as MGHRA and CDR2 as YSYEKL. Trimming at V came to 4 bases and at J to 5 bases, leaving 5 bases not matched to a gene. This CDR3 is 16 amino acids long. Details on this clone: Its cognate antigen is unknown.

The sample consisted of naive CD8+ T cells from PBMCs. The receptor's source is a man younger than 30 in good health. Some clones in this sample may be carry-over from other donors' samples. The chain recombines TRBV4-1 with TRBJ1-4; 12 bases match TRBD1. The CDR3 coding sequence is TGCGCCAGCAGCCGGGGACAGGGGGCTTCAAATGAAAAACTGTTTTTT. This sequence encodes CASSRGQGASNEKLFF.